A selection of T cell receptor beta chains follows, all from one sample in a study of shared clonotypes between healthy human individuals. The data were produced by immunoSEQ multiplex PCR, yet TCRdb's version contains in-frame clones alone and is incomplete. The sample gives around 2,000,000 clones, about 95% of which show up once; 1% to 1.5% is in the top ten. The sequencing input was naive CD8+ T cells sorted from blood. These receptors all stem from a man between 18 and 35 years old in good health. Both conserved end residues are part of each CDR3. The D gene is left open where the match is weak. Size values are once, few and many counts, or a class for expanded clones, and some rows have none.

J: TRBJ1-1
D: .
size: .
V: TRBV9
CDR3: CASSGWTEEAFF
DNA: TGTGCCAGCAGCGGATGGACAGAAGAAGCTTTCTTT

J: TRBJ2-1
D: .
size: .
V: TRBV7-2
CDR3: CASSLLGGTSSYNEQFF
DNA: TGTGCCAGCAGCTTATTAGGGGGAACGAGCTCCTACAATGAGCAGTTCTTC

J: TRBJ2-1
D: .
size: once
V: TRBV18
CDR3: CASSAGVAYNEQFF
DNA: TGTGCCAGCTCAGCAGGGGTAGCCTACAATGAGCAGTTCTTC

J: TRBJ2-7
D: TRBD2
size: .
V: TRBV5-6
CDR3: CASSTSGGEQYF
DNA: TGTGCCAGCAGCACTAGCGGCGGAGAGCAGTACTTC

J: TRBJ2-7
D: .
size: .
V: TRBV19
CDR3: CASSPGSTYEQYF
DNA: TGTGCCAGTAGCCCCGGGTCTACCTACGAGCAGTACTTC

J: TRBJ1-1
D: .
size: once
V: TRBV6-1
CDR3: CASSERQTYTEAFF
DNA: TGTGCCAGCAGTGAAAGACAGACTTACACTGAAGCTTTCTTT

J: TRBJ2-5
D: .
size: .
V: TRBV5-4
CDR3: CAGSGSVYPQETQYF
DNA: TGTGCCGGCAGCGGTTCAGTCTATCCCCAAGAGACCCAGTACTTC

J: TRBJ2-1
D: .
size: once
V: TRBV14
CDR3: CASSLWTGYSSYNEQFF
DNA: TGTGCCAGCAGCCTCTGGACTGGGTATAGCTCCTACAATGAGCAGTTCTTC

J: TRBJ2-7
D: .
size: .
V: TRBV4-1
CDR3: CASSQKTGYEQYF
DNA: TGCGCCAGCAGCCAGAAGACGGGCTACGAGCAGTACTTC

J: TRBJ1-3
D: .
size: once
V: TRBV4-1
CDR3: CASSFSLGSGNTIYF
DNA: TGCGCCAGCAGCTTTTCTCTGGGCTCTGGAAACACCATATATTTT

J: TRBJ2-7
D: .
size: .
V: TRBV10-3
CDR3: CAITSEAYEQYF
DNA: TGTGCCATAACTAGTGAGGCCTACGAGCAGTACTTC

J: TRBJ2-7
D: .
size: once
V: TRBV5-6
CDR3: CASSSLLAGHIYEQYF
DNA: TGTGCCAGCAGCTCCCTCCTGGCGGGACATATCTACGAGCAGTACTTC

J: TRBJ2-1
D: TRBD1
size: .
V: TRBV7-9
CDR3: CASSLRDRGPSSYNEQFF
DNA: TGTGCCAGCAGCTTACGGGACAGGGGGCCTAGTTCCTACAATGAGCAGTTCTTC

J: TRBJ1-3
D: .
size: .
V: TRBV27
CDR3: CASSLRGGTLSGNTIYF
DNA: TGTGCCAGCAGTTTAAGGGGAGGGACGCTATCTGGAAACACCATATATTTT

J: TRBJ2-1
D: .
size: .
V: TRBV9
CDR3: CASSVDAGGSYNEQFF
DNA: TGTGCCAGCAGCGTAGATGCCGGGGGTTCCTACAATGAGCAGTTCTTC

J: TRBJ2-2
D: .
size: .
V: TRBV5-6
CDR3: CASSSDRNTGELFF
DNA: TGTGCCAGCAGCTCTGACAGAAACACCGGGGAGCTGTTTTTT

J: TRBJ1-2
D: .
size: .
V: TRBV5-5
CDR3: CASSLAWEDYGYTF
DNA: TGTGCCAGCAGCTTGGCCTGGGAAGACTATGGCTACACCTTC

J: TRBJ2-7
D: TRBD1
size: .
V: TRBV9
CDR3: CASRPGQDSYEQYF
DNA: TGTGCCAGCAGACCGGGACAGGATTCCTACGAGCAGTACTTC

J: TRBJ1-5
D: .
size: .
V: TRBV9
CDR3: CASSSGFRNQPQHF
DNA: TGTGCCAGCAGCTCAGGGTTCCGCAATCAGCCCCAGCATTTT

J: TRBJ2-7
D: .
size: .
V: TRBV6-5
CDR3: CASSYSSGAYEQYF
DNA: TGTGCCAGCAGTTACTCGAGTGGGGCTTACGAGCAGTACTTC

J: TRBJ1-5
D: .
size: .
V: TRBV13
CDR3: CASSLGPGDQPQHF
DNA: TGTGCCAGCAGCTTAGGCCCTGGTGACCAGCCCCAGCATTTT

J: TRBJ2-1
D: .
size: .
V: TRBV13
CDR3: CASSLRGIGHNEQFF
DNA: TGTGCCAGCAGCTTACGCGGGATTGGCCACAATGAGCAGTTCTTC

J: TRBJ1-4
D: .
size: .
V: TRBV9
CDR3: CASSVEGGFEKLFF
DNA: TGTGCCAGCAGCGTAGAGGGGGGATTTGAAAAACTGTTTTTT

J: TRBJ2-7
D: .
size: .
V: TRBV7-9
CDR3: CASSSSRATYEQYF
DNA: TGTGCCAGCAGCTCTAGCCGGGCCACCTACGAGCAGTACTTC

J: TRBJ2-5
D: TRBD1
size: .
V: TRBV7-9
CDR3: CASSGTGLQETQYF
DNA: TGTGCCAGCAGCGGGACAGGGCTCCAAGAGACCCAGTACTTC

J: TRBJ1-5
D: TRBD1
size: .
V: TRBV6-1
CDR3: CASSDVRDRGLNQPQHF
DNA: TGTGCCAGCAGTGACGTCCGGGACAGGGGCCTCAATCAGCCCCAGCATTTT

J: TRBJ2-2
D: .
size: .
V: TRBV19
CDR3: CASSILPRAAGELFF
DNA: TGTGCCAGTAGTATTCTTCCCAGGGCGGCCGGGGAGCTGTTTTTT

J: TRBJ2-7
D: TRBD2
size: .
V: TRBV7-9
CDR3: CASSLASGGSYEQYF
DNA: TGTGCCAGCAGTCTAGCTAGCGGGGGTTCCTACGAGCAGTACTTC

J: TRBJ2-3
D: TRBD2
size: .
V: TRBV5-4
CDR3: CASSITSGGTDTQYF
DNA: TGTGCCAGCAGCATAACTAGCGGGGGCACAGATACGCAGTATTTT

J: TRBJ1-6
D: .
size: once
V: TRBV4-1
CDR3: CASSQDPALKLVNSPLHF
DNA: TGCGCCAGCAGCCAAGACCCCGCGCTCAAGCTCGTTAATTCACCCCTCCACTTT

J: TRBJ2-5
D: TRBD2
size: .
V: TRBV6-1
CDR3: CASSVEGLILQETQYF
DNA: TGTGCCAGCAGTGTAGAGGGACTAATACTCCAAGAGACCCAGTACTTC

J: TRBJ1-1
D: .
size: few
V: TRBV10-3
CDR3: CAISSNTEAFF
DNA: TGTGCCATCAGTTCCAACACTGAAGCTTTCTTT

J: TRBJ2-7
D: .
size: .
V: TRBV18
CDR3: CASSPQNAGQFSYEQYF
DNA: TGTGCCAGCTCACCACAGAATGCGGGCCAATTCTCCTACGAGCAGTACTTC

J: TRBJ1-2
D: .
size: .
V: TRBV7-9
CDR3: CASSFGDDNYGYTF
DNA: TGTGCCAGCAGCTTTGGAGACGATAACTATGGCTACACCTTC

J: TRBJ1-1
D: TRBD1
size: .
V: TRBV19
CDR3: CASKQGAIEAFF
DNA: TGTGCCAGTAAACAGGGGGCCATCGAAGCTTTCTTT

J: TRBJ2-7
D: .
size: .
V: TRBV5-6
CDR3: CASSFESNNEQYF
DNA: TGTGCCAGCAGCTTTGAGAGCAACAACGAGCAGTACTTC

J: TRBJ1-1
D: .
size: once
V: TRBV10-1
CDR3: CASSEDPGYTEAFF
DNA: TGCGCCAGCAGTGAAGATCCGGGATACACTGAAGCTTTCTTT

J: TRBJ1-4
D: .
size: .
V: TRBV4-1
CDR3: CASSPSLRSEDEKLFF
DNA: TGCGCCAGCAGCCCCAGTTTGAGGAGTGAGGATGAAAAACTGTTTTTT

J: TRBJ1-1
D: .
size: .
V: TRBV27
CDR3: CASKMIGPEMNTEAFF
DNA: TGTGCCAGCAAGATGATAGGGCCAGAGATGAACACTGAAGCTTTCTTT

J: TRBJ1-1
D: .
size: once
V: TRBV7-9
CDR3: CASSLDPTEAFF
DNA: TGTGCCAGCAGCTTAGACCCCACTGAAGCTTTCTTT

J: TRBJ2-5
D: .
size: .
V: TRBV11-2
CDR3: CASSLSTGAGGETQYF
DNA: TGTGCCAGCAGCTTAAGCACGGGAGCGGGTGGAGAGACCCAGTACTTC